The T cell receptor (beta chain) under discussion was sequenced for a study of vaccination and CD4 T cells after COVID-19. V was trimmed by 1 base and J by 0 bases, leaving 15 bases between them. The CDR3 loop spans 18 amino acids. Germline CDR1 and CDR2: SEHNR and FQNEAQ (reference sequence). General study points: Convalescent patients had 304 of 307 vaccine-specific clones showing spike mono-reactivity.

This sample's treatment: approximately 9-day PBMC culture with coronavirus spike peptide pools or control peptides (ViraFEST assay). ViraFEST used peptide pools to expand antigen-specific T cells, then sequenced TCRs. At days 3 and 7, half the medium was exchanged for fresh IL-2 medium. The assay that was used to sequence DNA from cultured CD4+ T cells was the Oncomine TCR Beta short-read assay. TCRdb used MiXCR to reprocess the PCR reads, holding one entry per CDR3 protein. Here the sample spans about 9,200 distinct CDR3 sequences, around 61% being singletons. Remarks on this clonotype: No antigen is known for it.

Material for sequencing was CD4+ T cells from blood, cultured in vitro. The rearrangement links TRBV7-9 to TRBJ2-2, with D possibly matching TRBD1 (6 bases). This TCR was sampled from a human donor who had recovered from COVID-19. The CDR3 DNA reads as TGTGCCAGCAGCTTAGTTACCAGGGGAAGGACGAACACCGGGGAGCTGTTTTTT. Translation: CASSLVTRGRTNTGELFF. The whole variable domain, filled in from reference TRBV7-9 and TRBJ2-2, reads DTGVSQNPRHKITKRGQNVTFRCDPISEHNRLYWYRQTLGQGPEFLTYFQNEAQLEKSRLLSDRFSAERPKGSFSTLEIQRTEQGDSAMYLCASSLVTRGRTNTGELFFGEGSRLTVL.